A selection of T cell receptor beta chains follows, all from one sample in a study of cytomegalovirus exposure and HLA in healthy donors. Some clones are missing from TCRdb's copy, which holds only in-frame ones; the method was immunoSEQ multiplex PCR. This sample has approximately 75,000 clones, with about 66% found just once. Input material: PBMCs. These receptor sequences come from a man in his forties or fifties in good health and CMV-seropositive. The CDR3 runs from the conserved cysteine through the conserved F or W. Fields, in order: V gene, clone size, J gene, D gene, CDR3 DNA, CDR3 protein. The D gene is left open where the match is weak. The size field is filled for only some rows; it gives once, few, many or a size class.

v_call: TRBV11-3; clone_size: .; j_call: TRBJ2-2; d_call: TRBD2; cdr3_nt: TGTGCCAGCAGCTTAAGACTAGCGGGGGGCCCGAACACCGGGGAGCTGTTTTTT; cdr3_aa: CASSLRLAGGPNTGELFF
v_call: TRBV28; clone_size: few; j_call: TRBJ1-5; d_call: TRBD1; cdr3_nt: TGTGCCAGCACCCGGCGAGGGACAGGGGGTCTCAATCAGCCCCAGCATTTT; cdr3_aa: CASTRRGTGGLNQPQHF
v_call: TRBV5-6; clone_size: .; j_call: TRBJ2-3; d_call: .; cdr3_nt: TGTGCCAGCAGCTTGAATTGGGCCGATACGCAGTATTTT; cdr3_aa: CASSLNWADTQYF
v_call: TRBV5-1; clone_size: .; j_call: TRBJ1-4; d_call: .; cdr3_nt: TGCGCCAGCAGCTTAAACGTACCGGGGGAAGGTAATGAAAAACTGTTTTTT; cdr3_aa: CASSLNVPGEGNEKLFF
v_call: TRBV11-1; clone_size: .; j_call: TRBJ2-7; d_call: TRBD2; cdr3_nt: TGTGCCAGCAGCTTCGGGTGGACTAGCGGGGTTGAGGCCGAGCAGTACTTC; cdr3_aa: CASSFGWTSGVEAEQYF
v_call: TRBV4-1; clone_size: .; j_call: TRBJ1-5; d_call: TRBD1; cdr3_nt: TGCGCCAGCAGCCCCGTGGGACAGGGCAATCAGCCCCAGCATTTT; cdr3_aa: CASSPVGQGNQPQHF
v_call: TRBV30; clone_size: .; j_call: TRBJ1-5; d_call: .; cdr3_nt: TGTGCCTGGAGTGGTAGACCCGGGACAACTAATCAGCCCCAGCATTTT; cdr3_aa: CAWSGRPGTTNQPQHF
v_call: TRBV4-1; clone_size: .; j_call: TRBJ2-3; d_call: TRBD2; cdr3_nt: TGCGCCAGCAGCCAAGATCACCCGGGACTAGCGTTAGGGGATACGCAGTATTTT; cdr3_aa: CASSQDHPGLALGDTQYF
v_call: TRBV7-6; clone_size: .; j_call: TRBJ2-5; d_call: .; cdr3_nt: TGTGCCAGCAGCGAGGACTACGGAGAGACCCAGTACTTC; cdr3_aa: CASSEDYGETQYF
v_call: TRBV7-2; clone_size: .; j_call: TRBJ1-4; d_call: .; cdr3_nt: TGTGCCAGCAGCTTATTGGGGGGGTCAGGAGAAAAACTGTTTTTT; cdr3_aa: CASSLLGGSGEKLFF
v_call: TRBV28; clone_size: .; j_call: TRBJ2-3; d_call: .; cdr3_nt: TGTGCCAGCACGGGACTGCGACTGGCAGATACGCAGTATTTT; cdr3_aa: CASTGLRLADTQYF